This T cell receptor beta chain is from a study of shared clonotypes between healthy human individuals. Overall study results and limits: Sampling covered blood only; tissue repertoires likely differ. Owing to a small donor count, the genetic and exposure-history diversity represented was limited.

The CDR3 covers 14 residues. Germline V gene sequence: CDR1 MNHEY, CDR2 SVGAGI. The ends were cut back, 2 bases at V and 4 bases at J, with 9 bases in the middle. Everyone who donated was a Caucasian adult who lived in Nashville, Tennessee. Among the unsorted PBMC samples, replicate PCRs used roughly 300 ng DNA, approximately 30,000 T cell genomes. TCRdb keeps only in-frame clones here, not all; method: immunoSEQ multiplex PCR. The table shows about 480,000 clones, with approximately 79% occurring only once. The table lists this clone with a count of one. Its specificity is unknown. The TCR originated in a woman between 35 and 50 years old in good health. Some clones in this sample may be carry-over from other donors' samples. The material sequenced was PBMCs. The V and J genes are TRBV6-5 and TRBJ2-1; D is undetermined. Written as DNA, the CDR3 is TGTGCCAGCAGTTACGATGGAAGATACAATGAGCAGTTCTTC. Residues: CASSYDGRYNEQFF.